This T cell receptor beta chain was identified in a study of chemoradiotherapy in HPV16-positive cancers. Overall study context: Candidate HPV-specific T-cell clones and common TCR motifs came from functional assays in two HPV16-positive patients.

Trimming cost V 4 bases and J 0 bases; bases outside gene matches: 5. Per the germline V gene, CDR1 is SGHRS and CDR2 is YFSETQ. The CDR3 is 15 amino acids. Study-level results: The functional HPV-specific definition rests on just a couple of HPV16-positive patients.

In the case of this clone: Its specificity is unknown.

Clones were read by immunoSEQ multiplex PCR, and TCRdb kept only the in-frame ones, dropping some. Of about 7,600 clones listed, about 86% are singletons. V usage is TRBV5-1 and J usage is TRBJ2-5; 8 positions agree with TRBD2. This TCR was sampled from a human donor with HPV-associated anogenital cancer. The sequencing used blood, collected from a patient who underwent chemoradiotherapy. CDR3 in amino acids: CASSSGGGYQETQYF. For the CDR3, the DNA is TGCGCCAGCAGCAGTGGCGGGGGGTACCAAGAGACCCAGTACTTC.